This T cell receptor (beta chain) appears in the sequencing data of a study of T-cell reconstitution after alpha-beta-depleted transplantation in children. Many counts were recorded for this clonotype. Germline-derived CDR1 and CDR2 are MDHEN and SYDVKM. V lost 8 bases and J lost 2; bases outside the gene matches: 7. This CDR3 spans 14 amino acids. TCRbeta library construction was performed incorporating unique molecular identifiers. TCRdb re-derived calls from the PCR reads in MiXCR, one entry per CDR3 protein. The sample holds 330,000 or so distinct CDR3 sequences, over 9% seen once. The material sequenced was PBMCs, taken before TCRalphabeta/CD19-depleted stem cell transplant. J is TRBJ2-3 and V is TRBV28, with 7 bases aligning to TRBD1. The receptor was isolated from a boy younger than two with acute myeloid leukemia, due to receive a stem cell transplant. CDR3 protein: CASPRGQPTDTQYF. Written as DNA, the CDR3 is TGTGCCAGCCCCCGGGGACAGCCCACAGATACGCAGTATTTT.